This T cell receptor (beta chain) was observed in a study of blood T cells in healthy people across ages. Turning to the study itself: Template switching caught about one barcoded beta molecule for each two T cells. Study observations and caveats: Getting older went along with TCR beta diversity per million T cells dropping roughly linearly.

A second PCR, run for about 6 to 11 cycles, used a sample-barcoded 5' primer plus a J-beta primer mix. TCRdb fed the 5' RACE reads into MiXCR, producing one record per CDR3 protein. The table shows fewer than 2,000,000 distinct CDR3 sequences, with roughly 32% occurring only once. This CDR3 has 13 residues. From germline, CDR1 is SNHLY and CDR2 FYNNEI. A word on this clonotype: Its cognate antigen is unknown. At one end the junction does not follow the germline gene, possibly because of a read error.

The source is a woman in her twenties or thirties in good health. The sequenced sample was blood. The chain recombines TRBV2 with TRBJ2-3, with 8 bases lining up with TRBD2. In DNA form, the CDR3 reads TGTGCCAGCAGAGAAGCGGGAGTAGATACGCAGTATTTT. It is translated as CASREAGVDTQYF.